The T cell receptor (beta chain) under discussion was sequenced for a study of blood T cell repertoires in COVID-19. Study at large: PBMCs, B-cell-depleted T cells, or T cells were the source of the cDNA or gDNA that made up the material.

Germline CDR1 is KGHDR and CDR2 is SFDVKD. V was clipped by 0 bases and J by 4 bases; unmatched bases: 9. This CDR3 comprises 17 residues. Original handling: By means of reference gene primer amplification, nucleated cell counts were estimated. TCRdb's table, derived via immunoSEQ multiplex PCR, lists solely in-frame clones and lacks some. For V, J and clone size, that table is used; D and trimming come from the DNA. Of about 39,000 clones listed, more than 80% were seen once; the top ten hold more than 8%. This clone appeared once. Sequencing input: peripheral blood. The chain uses TRBV24-1 and TRBJ2-3; 7 bases line up with TRBD1. The source is a man aged 55 to 70 in a cohort sampled during active COVID-19. The CDR3 loop reads CATSDLGDRELPDTQYF. CDR3 nucleotides: TGTGCCACCAGTGATTTGGGGGACAGAGAACTCCCAGATACGCAGTATTTT.